This T cell receptor (beta chain) was identified in a study of cytomegalovirus exposure and HLA in healthy donors. The study, taken as a whole, reports: Later genetic work tied a missense DCLRE1C variant to beta-chain V and J trimming. With high specificity and sensitivity, the classifier reportedly diagnosed cytomegalovirus status.

In the PCR, 60 Vbeta and 13 Jbeta primers were used. The assay was immunoSEQ multiplex PCR, and TCRdb's table has in-frame clones only and misses some. This sample has about 97,000 clones, with around 82% found just once. Trimming pared 6 bases from V and 6 bases from J, leaving 9 bases between. Per germline, CDR1 MNHNY and CDR2 SVGAGI (reference sequence). CDR3 length: 12 amino acids. Worth noting for this clone: What it binds is not known.

Input material: PBMCs. V and J are TRBV6-6 and TRBJ2-1; D not resolved. This sequence was found in a middle-aged man in good health and CMV-seropositive. CDR3 nucleotide sequence: TGTGCCAGCAGCTCCCTTAGCAATGAGCAGTTCTTC. This sequence encodes CASSSLSNEQFF.